The subject of this entry is one TCR beta chain. Original processing methods: Reference gene primer amplification gave nucleated cell count estimates. Here immunoSEQ multiplex PCR was the method, and the copy in TCRdb shows in-frame clones only, minus some. The V and J calls and clone size were taken over from that table, and D and trimming were inferred from the DNA. This sample has under 350,000 clones, with roughly 80% found just once. The source of the sample is a study of blood T cell repertoires in COVID-19. As for the study in general: Italy, Spain and the United States were the sources of the convalescent and acute COVID-19 samples. In each case, the material was cDNA or gDNA derived from T cells, B-cell-depleted T cells, or PBMCs.

This CDR3 spans 18 amino acids. Germline assignment: CDR1 SGHKS and CDR2 YYEKEE (reference sequence). The V gene end was trimmed by 4 bases and the J gene end by 0 bases; junction bases not matched to a gene: 6. V gene TRBV5-5 combines with J gene TRBJ2-3, with 15 nucleotides matching TRBD2. The sequencing input was peripheral blood. This receptor was identified in a man in his 60s who had recovered from COVID-19. CDR3 bases: TGTGCCAGCAGCCCGGGACTAGCGGGGGGTCCTAGCACAGATACGCAGTATTTT. Protein: CASSPGLAGGPSTDTQYF.